Following are 21 T cell receptor beta chains from one sample sequenced in a study of tumor-infiltrating lymphocytes in primary liver carcinoma. It was from about 21-30 mg of unsorted bulk tissue that RNA and DNA were co-extracted. Total RNA amounting to roughly 450 ng was the source from which TCR beta cDNA was made with a constant-region primer. Libraries for TCR beta were built through three nested multiplex PCR rounds, which together made up a slightly modified ARM-PCR procedure. TRBV1-TRBV30 forward primers and a C-beta reverse primer were used in the first two PCR rounds, which each ran for 9 to 10 cycles. One entry per CDR3 protein, called by TCRdb with MiXCR from the multiplex PCR reads. The table lists approximately 190,000 distinct CDR3 sequences, around four fifths of them singletons. Sequenced: tumor tissue from primary liver carcinoma. Source of these receptors: a man aged 35 to 55 with primary liver carcinoma and hepatitis B virus infection.

This chain connects TRBV6-2 or TRBV6-3 to TRBJ1-5; D not certain. The germline gives CDR1 MNHEY, CDR2 SVGEGT. This CDR3 is built from 12 residues. Trimming pared 9 bases from V and 5 bases from J, leaving 11 bases between. CDR3 in amino acids: CASNLTDQPQHF. DNA of the CDR3: TGTGCCAGTAACCTTACCGATCAGCCCCAGCATTTT.

The CDR3 loop is CTSSLDLGDSYEQYF. As DNA, the CDR3 is TGTACTAGCAGCTTAGATTTAGGGGACTCCTACGAGCAGTACTTC. The chain has TRBV11-2 and TRBJ2-7; a weak D match, TRBD2 (6 bases). Germline loops: CDR1 SGHAT, CDR2 FQNNGV. CDR3 length: 15 residues.

The rearrangement links TRBV29-1 to TRBJ2-4; D is uncertain. CDR3 length: 12 residues. Germline lookup yields CDR1 SQVTM and CDR2 ANQGSEA. In nucleotides, the CDR3 is TGCAACCAATCTTGGGTGGTAAACATTCAGTACTTC. This codes for CNQSWVVNIQYF.

Concerning this clonotype: One end of the junction varies from germline; a read error may be responsible. The V call is TRBV4-3, the J call TRBJ1-2; TRBD1 might be the D (5 bases). From germline, CDR1 is LGHNA and CDR2 YSLEER. This CDR3 is 13 amino acids long. CDR3 region: CASIQAEGRGYTF. The CDR3 coding sequence is TGCGCCAGCATCCAAGCCGAGGGACGAGGCTACACCTTC.

Note on this clonotype: At one of its ends the junction is not consistent with the germline gene, which may arise from a read error. V and J are TRBV6-2 or TRBV6-3 and TRBJ1-2; D possibly corresponds to TRBD1 (6 bases). CDR1 is MNHEY and CDR2 is SVGEGT in the germline V gene. CDR3 length equals 16 residues. The CDR3 loop reads CVSRGSEQGVNYSYTF. For the CDR3, the DNA is TGTGTCAGCAGGGGAAGTGAACAGGGCGTTAACTATAGCTACACCTTC.

The chain employs TRBV6-2 or TRBV6-3 and TRBJ2-1; no clear D gene. Between the trimmed V and J ends, which lost 6 bases and 4 bases, there was a span of 10 bases. The CDR3 has 13 amino acids. Per germline, CDR1 MNHEY and CDR2 SVGEGT. The CDR3 region is CASRPYGYNEQFF. Written as DNA, the CDR3 is TGTGCCAGCAGACCATACGGTTACAATGAGCAGTTCTTC.

A remark on this clonotype: The junction shows a germline mismatch at one end, possibly a read error. V gene TRBV12-3 or TRBV12-4 combines with J gene TRBJ2-7; D is perhaps TRBD1 (6 bases). The length of the CDR3 is 15 residues. CDR3 in amino acids: CASSSRTAHSHEQYF. CDR3 nucleotide sequence: TGTGCCAGCAGTTCCCGGACAGCCCACTCCCACGAGCAGTATTTC.

V is TRBV29-1 and J is TRBJ2-2; D unresolved. Trimming took 8 bases from V and 6 from J, leaving 19 bases between them. The CDR3 is made up of 14 amino acids. The germline V gene has CDR1 SQVTM and CDR2 ANQGSEA. The DNA of the CDR3 is TGCAGCACTGAAGATCGGACCGTGGCCGGGGAGCTGTTTTTT. Protein: CSTEDRTVAGELFF.

Note on this clonotype: With a much larger clone just one base away, this may be a read error. J is TRBJ2-3 and V is TRBV28; 7 positions agree with TRBD2. The CDR3 is 15 residues long. Germline assignment: CDR1 MDHEN and CDR2 SYDVKM. The CDR3 region has the DNA TGTGCCAGCAGTTGGCTAGCGGATAGCACAGATACGCAGTGTTTT. Translation gives CASSWLADSTDTQCF.

This clonotype appeared a few times. Given a much more abundant clone one base away, this may be a read error. This chain connects TRBV7-9 to TRBJ2-2; TRBD1 aligns across 7 bases. CDR1 SEHNR and CDR2 FQNEAQ come from the germline V gene (reference sequence). The CDR3 covers 15 residues. In nucleotides, the CDR3 is TGTGCCAGCAGCCGTGACAGGGAGAACACCGGGAAGCTGTTTTTT. Translating it yields CASSRDRENTGKLFF. Complete variable domain (other parts from reference TRBV7-9 and TRBJ2-2): DTGVSQNPRHKITKRGQNVTFRCDPISEHNRLYWYRQTLGQGPEFLTYFQNEAQLEKSRLLSDRFSAERPKGSFSTLEIQRTEQGDSAMYLCASSRDRENTGKLFFGEGSRLTVL.

On this clonotype: The junction shows a germline mismatch at one end, possibly a read error. The CDR3 loop is CSVAGEVLNTETFF. Here the CDR3 DNA reads TGCAGCGTCGCAGGGGAGGTCCTGAACACTGAAACTTTCTTT. V and J are TRBV29-1 and TRBJ1-1; TRBD1 might be the D (6 bases). Germline-derived CDR1 and CDR2 are SQVTM and ANQGSEA. This CDR3 is built from 14 residues.

About this clonotype itself: No conserved phenylalanine or tryptophan is present at the end of the CDR3, so a read error is the likely explanation. The DNA is omitted, as the CDR3 cannot be located on it reliably, and the CDR3 follows TCRdb's listing. The chain has TRBV6-2 or TRBV6-3 and TRBJ2-1; the table gives TRBD1 as D, unverified against the DNA. Ends included, the CDR3 has 14 residues. CDR1 is MNHEY and CDR2 is SVGEGT in the germline V gene. This CDR3 reads CANTRGLTYNEQFC.

On this clonotype itself: Since a much larger clone is just one base distant, this may be a read error. CDR3 residues: CASSLERVPRELFF. CDR3 DNA sequence: TGCGCCAGCAGCTTGGAGCGTGTGCCCAGGGAGCTGTTTTTT. This chain uses TRBV5-1 with TRBJ2-2; no reliable D call. The ends were cut back, 0 bases at V and 9 bases at J, with 12 bases in the middle. This CDR3 spans 14 amino acids. Germline-derived CDR1 and CDR2 are SGHRS and YFSETQ.

In the case of this clonotype: A much larger clonotype is one base distant, so this may be a read error. The V call is TRBV5-1, the J call TRBJ2-1; 14 positions agree with TRBD2. This CDR3 is 16 amino acids long. Germline CDR1 SGHRS, CDR2 YFSETQ. V was pared by 0 bases and J by 9 bases, with 5 bases of the junction left unmatched. The CDR3 protein is CASSLGGLAGATEQFF. The CDR3 bases are TGCGCCAGCAGCTTGGGGGGACTAGCGGGAGCGACTGAGCAGTTCTTC.

As concerns this clonotype: The junction departs from the called germline gene at one end, perhaps through a read error. The chain couples TRBV29-1 to TRBJ2-6; D is possibly TRBD2 (5 bases). From germline, CDR1 is SQVTM and CDR2 ANQGSEA. The CDR3 runs 14 residues. CDR3 region: CSVGVQDGANVLTF. The CDR3 DNA reads TGTAGCGTTGGGGTCCAAGATGGGGCCAACGTCCTGACTTTC.

The J gene is TRBJ1-5, the V gene TRBV30; TRBD1 matches at 9 bases. CDR3 length: 15 amino acids. Germline V lookup: CDR1 GTSNPN, CDR2 SVGIG (reference sequence). Unmatched junction bases numbered 17, after V lost 2 bases and J lost 15 bases. The CDR3 protein is CAWSPGTGYNQSRHF. The CDR3 region has the DNA TGTGCCTGGAGTCCGGGGACAGGGTATAATCAGTCCCGGCATTTT.

This chain joins TRBV6-5 and TRBJ2-1; 8 bases are shared with TRBD2. The CDR3 is made up of 11 amino acids. CDR1 and CDR2 (germline): MNHEY, SVGAGI. The CDR3 DNA sequence: TGTGGCAGTGGGAGCGGGGGTGGGCAGTTCTTC. It is translated as CGSGSGGGQFF.

As concerns this clonotype: Relative to the germline gene, one junction end is altered; a read error may explain this. For the CDR3, the DNA is TGCGCGAGCAGTGCCGGGTTACTAGCAACTCAAGAGACCCACTACTTC. Translation gives CASSAGLLATQETHYF. The chain employs TRBV10-2 and TRBJ2-5, with D perhaps matching TRBD2 (6 bases). CDR3 length equals 16 residues. The germline CDR1 and CDR2 sequences are WSHSY and SAAADI.

In the case of this clonotype: This sequence may be a read error, since a much larger clone differs from it by one base. The chain uses TRBV4-3 and TRBJ1-2; 10 bases match TRBD1. From germline, CDR1 is LGHNA and CDR2 YSLEER. The CDR3 loop spans 15 amino acids. Here the CDR3 reads CTSSQGSGTGDGYTF. CDR3 nucleotides: TGCACCAGCAGCCAAGGTTCCGGGACAGGGGATGGCTACACCTTC.

Details on this clonotype: One end of the junction is discordant with germline, which a read error may explain. The genes are TRBV6-2 or TRBV6-3 and TRBJ1-5; D remains unclear. The germline CDR1 and CDR2 sequences are MNHEY and SVGEGT. The CDR3 is 18 amino acids. CDR3 protein: CASSHTLRTLAPNEPQQF. CDR3 DNA sequence: TGTGCCAGCAGTCACACCCTTCGGACCTTGGCCCCGAATGAGCCCCAGCAATTT.

A remark on this clonotype: This likely comes from a read error, as the CDR3 has no conserved phenylalanine or tryptophan at its end. This chain links TRBV6-6 with TRBJ2-5; D gene uncertain. Looked up from germline, CDR1 is MNHNY and CDR2 is SVGAGI (reference sequence). This CDR3 region has 15 residues. The CDR3 DNA reads as TGTGCCAGAAGTTACTTGGGTCGAGGACAAGAGACCCAGTACCTC. Amino acid sequence: CARSYLGRGQETQYL.